The 20 T cell receptor beta chains in this list originate from one sample, sequenced in a study of spatial heterogeneity in lung cancer. Time point defined: sample taken at primary tumor resection. MiXCR, applied by TCRdb to the 5' RACE reads, yields one record per CDR3 protein. The sample shows around 10,000 distinct CDR3 sequences, 3.5% to 4.5% of them seen only once. The specimen was PBMCs, collected at surgery. These receptors were collected from a female donor with early-stage non-small cell lung cancer.

In this sample, this clonotype turned up many times. The rearrangement uses TRBV4-2 and TRBJ1-2; TRBD1 might be the D (5 bases). Germline-derived CDR1 and CDR2 are LGHNA and YNFKEQ. V lost 0 bases, J lost 3 bases, and 11 bases lay in between. CDR3 size: 15 residues. The CDR3, as DNA: TGTGCCAGCAGCCAAGACCGAGGCAGGGACTATGGCTACACCTTC. This sequence encodes CASSQDRGRDYGYTF.

The chain couples TRBV7-2 to TRBJ2-6; TRBD2 is a possible D gene (6 bases). CDR1 SGHTA and CDR2 FQGNSA come from the germline V gene. V shed 5 bases and J shed 0 bases, with 8 bases lying between them. CDR3 length equals 15 residues. The CDR3 coding sequence is TGTGCCAGCAGCCGCGGGAACTCTGGGGCCAACGTCCTGACTTTC. Translated: CASSRGNSGANVLTF.

This clonotype has a count of ten or more. V gene TRBV6-1 combines with J gene TRBJ2-5; 10 positions agree with TRBD1. Looked up from germline, CDR1 is MNHNS and CDR2 is SASEGT. The ends lost 0 bases at V and 5 bases at J; junction bases unmatched: 6. The CDR3 extends over 16 amino acids. The CDR3 DNA reads as TGTGCCAGCAGTGAAGCGCAGGGGACAGGGGTTGAGACCCAGTACTTC. Translation gives CASSEAQGTGVETQYF.

This clonotype has a count of ten or more. Mismatch with germline at one junction end may stem from a read error. This chain uses TRBV6-2 or TRBV6-3 with TRBJ2-7, with TRBD1 matching 7 bases. Per the germline V gene, CDR1 is MNHEY and CDR2 is SVGEGT. This CDR3 is 10 amino acids long. CDR3 DNA: TGTGCCGCCGGACTGAGAGGGGGCAGCTTC. Amino acids: CAAGLRGGSF.

This clonotype appeared many times. The chain carries TRBV19 and TRBJ2-3; D tentatively reads TRBD1 or TRBD2 (6 bases each). This CDR3 has 15 residues. V gave up 6 bases and J gave up 3 bases, with 16 bases separating them. Germline loops: CDR1 LNHDA, CDR2 SQIVND (reference sequence). The CDR3 protein is CASRDSGAITDTQYF. CDR3 sequence (DNA): TGTGCCAGTAGAGACTCGGGGGCGATAACAGATACGCAGTATTTT. Variable domain in full (rest from reference TRBV19 and TRBJ2-3): DGGITQSPKYLFRKEGQNVTLSCEQNLNHDAMYWYRQDPGQGLRLIYYSQIVNDFQKGDIAEGYSVSREKKESFPLTVTSAQKNPTAFYLCASRDSGAITDTQYFGPGTRLTVL.

This clonotype was seen repeatedly, ten times or more. The chain recombines TRBV7-6 with TRBJ2-7, with 9 bases fitting TRBD2. This CDR3 region has 14 residues. Trimming cost V 5 bases and J 6 bases; bases outside gene matches: 8. Per germline, CDR1 SGHVS and CDR2 FNYEAQ. As DNA, the CDR3 is TGTGCCAGCAGCCTTAGCGGGAGCACCCCCGAGCAGTACTTC. Protein: CASSLSGSTPEQYF.

In its sample, this clonotype was seen many times. V gene TRBV5-4 combines with J gene TRBJ1-5; D call uncertain. Trimming left V 4 bases short and J 0 bases short, with 11 bases between. Germline V CDR1 and CDR2: SGHNT, YYREEE (reference sequence). The CDR3 is 15 amino acids. CDR3 sequence reads: CASSRDGYSNQPQHF. The CDR3 DNA reads TGTGCCAGCAGCCGCGACGGGTATAGCAATCAGCCCCAGCATTTT. Full variable domain (rest looked up from reference TRBV5-4 and TRBJ1-5): ETGVTQSPTHLIKTRGQQVTLRCSSQSGHNTVSWYQQALGQGPQFIFQYYREEENGRGNFPPRFSGLQFPNYSSELNVNALELDDSALYLCASSRDGYSNQPQHFGDGTRLSIL.

At least ten counts were recorded for this clonotype. This chain joins TRBV20-1 and TRBJ2-7; 11 nucleotides match TRBD1. Looked up from germline, CDR1 is DFQATT and CDR2 is SNEGSKA (reference sequence). V shed 6 bases and J 5 bases; nucleotides not matched to a gene: 3. The CDR3 has 12 residues. The CDR3 DNA is TGCAGTGCCAGGACAGGGGGCCACGAGCAGTACTTC. Translated: CSARTGGHEQYF.

This clonotype was seen repeatedly, ten times or more. The chain uses TRBV19 and TRBJ2-1; 10 bases fit TRBD2. Germline V gene sequence: CDR1 LNHDA, CDR2 SQIVND (reference sequence). The CDR3 extends over 16 amino acids. Losses at the gene ends were 5 bases for V and 0 bases for J; bases not matched to a gene: 4. The CDR3 region is CASSRLAGGSYNEQFF. CDR3 sequence (DNA): TGTGCCAGTAGTCGATTAGCGGGGGGCTCCTACAATGAGCAGTTCTTC.

This clonotype was counted many times. This sequence joins TRBV20-1 and TRBJ2-2; 12 nucleotides line up with TRBD2. CDR3 length: 18 residues. The junction had 8 bases not matched to a gene; V was cut back by 1 base and J by 2 bases. CDR1 is DFQATT and CDR2 is SNEGSKA in the germline V gene (reference sequence). CDR3 coding DNA: TGCAGTGCTAGAGTCGTTCTAGCGGGAGGGACAAACACCGGGGAGCTGTTTTTT. This translates into CSARVVLAGGTNTGELFF.

Note on this clonotype: A much larger clonotype is one base distant, so this may be a read error. V and J are TRBV6-1 and TRBJ2-2; tentative D call: TRBD2 (6 bases). The germline CDR1 and CDR2 sequences are MNHNS and SASEGT. V gave up 2 bases and J gave up 6 bases, with 10 bases separating them. The CDR3 length is 14 residues. The CDR3 DNA is TGTGCCAGCAGTGAATGGGGGGAACCCGGGGAGCTGTTTTTT. Translating it yields CASSEWGEPGELFF.

This clonotype was detected many times. The chain carries TRBV28 and TRBJ2-5; D is uncertain. There are 16 residues in the CDR3. Germline V gene sequence: CDR1 MDHEN, CDR2 SYDVKM. V dropped 6 bases and J dropped 1 base, with 18 bases sitting between them. The CDR3 nucleotides read TGTGCCAGCAGCATCCCTGGCCACAGCACCCAAGAGACCCAGTACTTC. This gives the protein CASSIPGHSTQETQYF.

This clonotype was found a few times. The chain links TRBV10-3 to TRBJ1-2; D may be TRBD1 (5 bases). Trimming took 4 bases from V and 2 from J, leaving 8 bases between them. The CDR3 consists of 13 residues. CDR1 is ENHRY, CDR2 SYGVKD, per germline. This CDR3 is CAISVDMNYGYTF. CDR3 nucleotide sequence: TGTGCCATCAGTGTGGACATGAACTATGGCTACACCTTC.

The chain recombines TRBV20-1 with TRBJ2-1; TRBD2 aligns across 12 bases. Germline values: CDR1 DFQATT, CDR2 SNEGSKA (reference sequence). There are 16 residues in the CDR3. The V segment lost 6 bases and the J segment 10 bases; nucleotides outside the gene matches: 16. CDR3 loop: CSAERPSGGASGEQFF. DNA for the CDR3: TGCAGTGCCGAGAGGCCTAGCGGGGGGGCCTCAGGCGAGCAGTTCTTC.

This clonotype was detected many times. This chain links TRBV18 with TRBJ2-1; TRBD1 matches at 10 bases. V was pared by 6 bases and J by 6 bases, with 5 bases of the junction left unmatched. This CDR3 is built from 14 residues. Germline V CDR1 and CDR2: KGHSH, LQKENI. CDR3 nucleotide sequence: TGTGCCAGCTCTCCGGGACAGGGGTTCAATGAGCAGTTCTTC. As protein: CASSPGQGFNEQFF.

This clonotype has only a few counts. V and J are TRBV6-5 and TRBJ2-3; tentatively, D is TRBD1 or TRBD2 (5 bases each). Per the germline V gene, CDR1 is MNHEY and CDR2 is SVGAGI. Trimming took 2 bases from V and 5 from J, leaving 20 bases between them. The CDR3 spans 17 residues. The CDR3: CASSYRGLDGIGDTQYF. The DNA for the CDR3 is TGTGCCAGCAGTTACAGGGGCTTGGACGGGATAGGAGATACGCAGTATTTT.

This clonotype was seen many times. This chain joins TRBV7-9 and TRBJ2-5; 11 bases match TRBD1. CDR3 length: 15 amino acids. Per the germline V gene, CDR1 is SEHNR and CDR2 is FQNEAQ (reference sequence). V lost 6 bases to trimming and J lost 5 bases; unmatched junction nucleotides: 8. CDR3 nucleotide sequence: TGTGCCAGCAGTTCCGGACAGGGGGCATACGAGACCCAGTACTTC. Amino acid sequence: CASSSGQGAYETQYF. The complete variable domain, with remaining parts taken from reference TRBV7-9 and TRBJ2-5, reads DTGVSQNPRHKITKRGQNVTFRCDPISEHNRLYWYRQTLGQGPEFLTYFQNEAQLEKSRLLSDRFSAERPKGSFSTLEIQRTEQGDSAMYLCASSSGQGAYETQYFGPGTRLLVL.

This clonotype is medium-sized (0.01 to 0.1%). The V and J genes are TRBV7-2 and TRBJ2-1; 8 bases line up with TRBD1. This CDR3 is built from 15 residues. V trimming: 2 bases; J trimming: 5 bases; junction bases outside the gene matches: 5. CDR1 SGHTA and CDR2 FQGNSA come from the germline V gene. The CDR3 here is CASSLPGGAHNEQFF. CDR3 nucleotides: TGTGCCAGCAGCTTACCAGGGGGCGCCCACAATGAGCAGTTCTTC.

In this sample, this clonotype turned up many times. The CDR3, as DNA: TGCAGTGCTAGTGGGCTAGCGGGAATATCCTACGAGCAGTACTTC. Translation gives CSASGLAGISYEQYF. The rearrangement uses TRBV20-1 and TRBJ2-7; 9 bases are shared with TRBD2. Losses at the gene ends were 3 bases for V and 1 base for J; bases not matched to a gene: 7. CDR3 length equals 15 residues. CDR1 and CDR2 from the germline V gene are DFQATT and SNEGSKA (reference sequence).

V usage is TRBV24-1 and J usage is TRBJ1-5; D unresolved. Germline CDR1 reads KGHDR; CDR2 reads SFDVKD. This CDR3 has 13 residues. The V end lost 4 bases, the J end lost 5 bases, and 8 bases lay between the germline ends. The CDR3 DNA follows: TGTGCCACCAGTGACCGGTTCGATCAGCCCCAGCATTTT. Translation gives CATSDRFDQPQHF.